Sequencing of this T cell receptor beta chain was carried out in a study of cytomegalovirus exposure and HLA in healthy donors. Although they were nominally healthy when sampled, donors likely had unrecorded immune exposures. J lost 6 bases, V lost 4 bases, and 7 bases had no gene match. The CDR3 contains 15 residues. CDR1 is SGHTA and CDR2 is FQGNSA in the germline V gene. The primer mix had 60 Vbeta and 13 Jbeta primers. The data were produced by immunoSEQ multiplex PCR, yet TCRdb's version contains in-frame clones alone and is incomplete. The data hold some 190,000 clones, with 85% to 90% observed a single time.

Input material: PBMCs. This receptor was identified in a woman between 18 and 30 years old in good health and CMV-seronegative. V is TRBV7-2 and J is TRBJ1-4; 8 bases match TRBD1. The CDR3 is CASSSRTGTYEKLFF. DNA of the CDR3: TGTGCCAGCAGCTCCCGGACAGGGACATATGAAAAACTGTTTTTT. The full variable domain, its missing parts supplied by reference TRBV7-2 and TRBJ1-4, is GAGVSQSPSNKVTEKGKDVELRCDPISGHTALYWYRQSLGQGLEFLIYFQGNSAPDKSGLPSDRFSAERTGGSVSTLTIQRTQQEDSAVYLCASSSRTGTYEKLFFGSGTQLSVL.